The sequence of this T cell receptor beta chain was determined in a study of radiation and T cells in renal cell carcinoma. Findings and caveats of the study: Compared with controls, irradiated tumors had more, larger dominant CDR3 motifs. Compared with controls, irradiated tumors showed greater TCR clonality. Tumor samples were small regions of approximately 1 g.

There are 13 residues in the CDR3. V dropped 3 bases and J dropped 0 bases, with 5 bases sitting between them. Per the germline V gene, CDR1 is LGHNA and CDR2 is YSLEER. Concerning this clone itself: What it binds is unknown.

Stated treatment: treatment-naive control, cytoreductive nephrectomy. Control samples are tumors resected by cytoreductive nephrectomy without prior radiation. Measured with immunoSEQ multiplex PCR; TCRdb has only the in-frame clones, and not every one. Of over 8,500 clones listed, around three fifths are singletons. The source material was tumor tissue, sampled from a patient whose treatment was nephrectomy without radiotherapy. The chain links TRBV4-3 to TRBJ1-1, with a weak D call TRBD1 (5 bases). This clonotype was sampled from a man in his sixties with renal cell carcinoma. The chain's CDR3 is CASSQDMNTEAFF. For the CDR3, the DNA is TGCGCCAGCAGCCAGGACATGAACACTGAAGCTTTCTTT.